The 19 T cell receptor beta chains listed next were all sequenced from one sample in a study of early T cells in non-severe SARS-CoV-2 infection. TCRdb reanalysed the 5' RACE reads using MiXCR and keeps one entry per CDR3 protein. Of approximately 100,000 distinct CDR3 sequences listed, 16% were seen once; the top ten hold 1.3%. The sequencing sample was made of whole blood. These TCRs come from an adult who was a healthcare worker with PCR-confirmed SARS-CoV-2 infection or an uninfected control (not recorded which).

Only a few counts were recorded for this clonotype. This chain joins TRBV5-1 and TRBJ2-7; 9 bases map to TRBD1. V shed 4 bases and J 1 base; nucleotides not matched to a gene: 6. The V gene's germline CDR1 is SGHRS and CDR2 YFSETQ. CDR3 length equals 15 residues. Here the CDR3 reads CASSQGQGRSYEQYF. The CDR3 nucleotides read TGCGCCAGCAGCCAGGGACAGGGAAGATCCTACGAGCAGTACTTC.

The chain couples TRBV10-3 to TRBJ2-7; perhaps D is TRBD1 or TRBD2 (5 bases each). V shed 6 bases and J shed 0 bases, with 12 bases lying between them. This CDR3 region has 14 residues. Germline values: CDR1 ENHRY, CDR2 SYGVKD. The CDR3 sequence is CAISLRDPSYEQYF. In DNA form, the CDR3 reads TGTGCCATCAGCCTCCGGGACCCCTCCTACGAGCAGTACTTC.

The chain links TRBV30 to TRBJ2-3, with D possibly being TRBD1 (5 bases). V was clipped by 1 base and J by 10 bases, with 12 bases between them. The CDR3 sequence is 12 residues long. Per germline, CDR1 GTSNPN and CDR2 SVGIG (reference sequence). CDR3 in DNA: TGTGCCTGGAGTGCCCCTCAGGGTTCGCAGTATTTT. It specifies CAWSAPQGSQYF.

Ten or more counts support this clonotype. The rearrangement uses TRBV5-1 and TRBJ2-7, with TRBD2 identical over 9 bases. J lost 2 bases, V lost 4 bases, and 7 bases had no gene match. The CDR3 is made up of 15 amino acids. Germline CDR1 and CDR2: SGHRS and YFSETQ. CDR3 protein: CASSPASGDTYEQYF. Here the CDR3 DNA reads TGCGCCAGCAGCCCGGCTAGCGGGGATACCTACGAGCAGTACTTC. The full variable domain, completed using reference TRBV5-1 and TRBJ2-7, is KAGVTQTPRYLIKTRGQQVTLSCSPISGHRSVSWYQQTPGQGLQFLFEYFSETQRNKGNFPGRFSGRQFSNSRSEMNVSTLELGDSALYLCASSPASGDTYEQYFGPGTRLTVT.

This clonotype came up a few times. The gene calls are TRBV5-5 and TRBJ1-2; the D is unclear. Germline assignment: CDR1 SGHKS and CDR2 YYEKEE (reference sequence). The length of the CDR3 is 16 residues. V lost 4 bases to trimming and J lost 1 base, with 17 bases between them. CDR3 sequence: CASSATPSYINYGYTF. CDR3 in DNA: TGTGCCAGCAGCGCAACACCTTCCTACATTAACTATGGCTACACCTTC.

Only a few counts were recorded for this clonotype. The J gene is TRBJ1-1, the V gene TRBV7-2; the match to TRBD1 covers 7 bases. Per germline, CDR1 SGHTA and CDR2 FQGNSA. The J segment lost 3 bases and the V segment lost 6 bases, leaving 4 bases of the junction unmatched. The CDR3 has 13 amino acids. This CDR3 reads CASRQTGDTEAFF. In DNA form, the CDR3 reads TGTGCCAGCAGACAAACAGGGGACACTGAAGCTTTCTTT.

This clonotype was seen a handful of times. This chain links TRBV7-8 with TRBJ1-1, with a tentative D call TRBD1 (5 bases). Germline V gene lookup returns CDR1 SGHVS and CDR2 FQNEAQ. The CDR3 runs 16 residues. Trimming took off 0 bases at V and 0 bases at J, with 11 bases between the two ends. The chain's CDR3 is CASSLARGGLNTEAFF. The CDR3 DNA sequence: TGTGCCAGCAGCTTAGCGCGTGGGGGGTTGAACACTGAAGCTTTCTTT.

This clonotype has only a few counts. The V gene is TRBV7-9, the J gene TRBJ2-7; TRBD2 matches at 10 bases. In germline, CDR1 is SEHNR, CDR2 FQNEAQ (reference sequence). The CDR3 totals 16 residues. Trimming cost V 5 bases and J 2 bases; bases outside gene matches: 9. CDR3 loop: CASSHRASGSTYEQYF. In DNA form, the CDR3 reads TGTGCCAGCAGCCATAGAGCTAGCGGGAGTACCTACGAGCAGTACTTC. Based on the CDR3 plus reference TRBV7-9 and TRBJ2-7, the full variable domain is DTGVSQNPRHKITKRGQNVTFRCDPISEHNRLYWYRQTLGQGPEFLTYFQNEAQLEKSRLLSDRFSAERPKGSFSTLEIQRTEQGDSAMYLCASSHRASGSTYEQYFGPGTRLTVT.

This clonotype was seen ten or more times. The chain combines TRBV5-4 with TRBJ1-1; 9 bases map to TRBD1. The length of the CDR3 is 11 residues. Per the germline V gene, CDR1 is SGHNT and CDR2 is YYREEE (reference sequence). The ends lost 10 bases at V and 9 bases at J; junction bases unmatched: 7. CDR3 sequence (DNA): TGTGCCGGAACGGGACAGGGAAAAGCTTTCTTT. It is translated as CAGTGQGKAFF. The whole variable domain, filled in from reference TRBV5-4 and TRBJ1-1, reads ETGVTQSPTHLIKTRGQQVTLRCSSQSGHNTVSWYQQALGQGPQFIFQYYREEENGRGNFPPRFSGLQFPNYSSELNVNALELDDSALYLCAGTGQGKAFFGQGTRLTVV.

The V and J genes are TRBV6-2 or TRBV6-3 and TRBJ1-5, with a possible D match to TRBD1 (6 bases). The CDR3 extends over 15 amino acids. Per the germline V gene, CDR1 is MNHEY and CDR2 is SVGEGT. Trimming shortened V by 2 bases and J by 4 bases, and 12 bases separated the two germline ends. Here the CDR3 DNA reads TGTGCCAGCAGTTACACTCAGGGACATAATCAGCCCCAGCATTTT. This codes for CASSYTQGHNQPQHF.

This clonotype was counted only a few times. DNA of the CDR3: TGTGCCAGCAGCCAACGGACAGCGTATGAGCAGTACTTC. The encoded protein is CASSQRTAYEQYF. This rearrangement joins TRBV3-1 to TRBJ2-7, with D possibly TRBD1 on 6 matching bases. V lost 2 bases to trimming and J lost 7 bases, with 12 bases between them. The length of the CDR3 is 13 residues. CDR1 is LGHDT and CDR2 is YNNKEL in the germline V gene (reference sequence).

This clonotype has just a few counts. The chain has TRBV4-1 and TRBJ2-7; D is perhaps TRBD1 or TRBD2 (7 bases each). In germline, CDR1 is MGHRA, CDR2 YSYEKL. This CDR3 comprises 15 residues. V lost 1 base, J lost 4 bases, and 14 bases lay in between. The CDR3 reads CASSQVNRGGYEQYF. The CDR3 nucleotides read TGCGCCAGCAGCCAAGTGAACAGGGGAGGGTACGAGCAGTACTTC.

This chain joins TRBV18 and TRBJ2-7, with D possibly called TRBD1 or TRBD2 (6 bases each). This CDR3 has 15 amino acids. Germline values: CDR1 KGHSH, CDR2 LQKENI. V dropped 2 bases and J dropped 2 bases, with 13 bases sitting between them. In DNA form, the CDR3 reads TGTGCCAGCTCACCATTAGGGGGGATAGCCTACGAGCAGTACTTC. This translates into CASSPLGGIAYEQYF.

The rearrangement links TRBV24-1 to TRBJ1-1; no clear D. The CDR3 totals 13 residues. Germline V CDR1 and CDR2: KGHDR, SFDVKD. V was trimmed by 5 bases and J by 4 bases, leaving 10 bases between them. This chain's CDR3 is CATSGSPFTEAFF. The CDR3 DNA reads TGTGCCACCAGTGGCTCGCCGTTCACTGAAGCTTTCTTT.

The V and J genes are TRBV11-2 and TRBJ2-7; 7 bases match TRBD1. CDR3 length equals 13 residues. V shed 5 bases and J 2 bases; nucleotides not matched to a gene: 3. Germline V lookup: CDR1 SGHAT, CDR2 FQNNGV. The CDR3 is CASSHRGAYEQYF. CDR3 sequence (DNA): TGTGCCAGCAGCCACAGGGGCGCCTACGAGCAGTACTTC.

The chain is built from TRBV10-2 and TRBJ1-3, with D uncertain. The CDR3 runs 14 residues. Germline V gene data show CDR1 as WSHSY and CDR2 as SAAADI. The V end was cut by 2 bases, the J end by 0 bases, with 5 bases between. CDR3 coding DNA: TGCGCCAGCAGTGAGCTGGGCTCTGGAAACACCATATATTTT. It codes for CASSELGSGNTIYF.

This clonotype was recorded at least ten times. This chain links TRBV20-1 with TRBJ2-1, with TRBD2 matching over 14 bases. Germline lookup yields CDR1 DFQATT and CDR2 SNEGSKA (reference sequence). This CDR3 comprises 15 residues. Trimming at V came to 6 bases and at J to 11 bases, leaving 12 bases not matched to a gene. The CDR3 loop reads CSATGLAGVASKQFF. In nucleotides, the CDR3 is TGCAGTGCCACGGGACTAGCGGGGGTCGCGAGTAAGCAGTTCTTC.

This clonotype was observed a handful of times. The chain carries TRBV6-2 or TRBV6-3 and TRBJ2-2; TRBD1 matches at 9 bases. CDR1 is MNHEY and CDR2 is SVGEGT in the germline V gene. CDR3 length: 19 residues. J gave up 1 base and V 7 bases, and 16 bases lay outside the gene matches. The CDR3 sequence: CASTPGRTGVTMNTGELFF. The CDR3 DNA is TGTGCCAGCACCCCCGGTAGGACAGGGGTGACAATGAACACCGGGGAGCTGTTTTTT.

This clonotype was detected once. The gene calls are TRBV12-3 or TRBV12-4 and TRBJ2-7, with TRBD2 as a possible D gene (6 bases). The ends were cut back, 6 bases at V and 7 bases at J, with 16 bases in the middle. This CDR3 is 13 amino acids long. The CDR3: CASRPPWGEEQYF. The CDR3 DNA sequence: TGTGCCAGCAGGCCCCCTTGGGGGGAGGAGCAGTACTTC.